This TCR beta chain is from a study of identical twins. TCRdb itself ran the 5' RACE reads through MiXCR, one entry per CDR3 protein. Of hundreds of thousands of distinct CDR3 sequences in the sample, over 8.5% were seen once. Germline V gene lookup returns CDR1 SGHVS and CDR2 FQNEAQ. Trimming stripped 4 bases from V and 6 bases from J, with 16 bases between. The CDR3 is 15 amino acids. The data were also submitted as part of a second study, on yellow fever vaccine responses in identical twins.

The sequenced sample consisted of PBMCs. The chain recombines TRBV7-8 with TRBJ2-1; possible D gene TRBD1, 5 bases. The receptor comes from a woman between 18 and 29 years old in good health. For the CDR3, the DNA is TGTGCCAGCAGCTCACCTCAGGGATGGGCCAATGAGCAGTTCTTC. Its protein is CASSSPQGWANEQFF.